Presented here are 11 T cell receptor beta chains from one specimen sequenced in a study of cytomegalovirus exposure and HLA in healthy donors. The PCR had 60 Vbeta and 13 Jbeta primers. Produced via immunoSEQ multiplex PCR; TCRdb's table is partial and in-frame only. Altogether approximately 190,000 clones are present, almost 70% being singletons, with the ten largest covering less than 3%. Sequencing input: PBMCs. These receptors all stem from a man in his forties in good health and CMV-seropositive.

V and J are TRBV5-4 and TRBJ2-3, with D hard to call. This CDR3 spans 13 amino acids. The V gene's germline CDR1 is SGHNT and CDR2 YYREEE (reference sequence). Trimming took 0 bases from V and 6 from J, leaving 8 bases between them. CDR3 in DNA: TGTGCCAGCAGCTTGGATCTGTCGGATACGCAGTATTTT. This encodes CASSLDLSDTQYF.

This clone showed up just a few times. CDR3 sequence: CAGGGTFF. CDR3 in DNA: TGTGCCGGGGGGGGAACTTTCTTT. The chain links TRBV6-1 to TRBJ1-1; D possibly corresponds to TRBD1 (5 bases). The CDR3 is 8 amino acids. The ends were cut back, 11 bases at V and 12 bases at J, with 10 bases in the middle. CDR1 and CDR2 (germline): MNHNS, SASEGT.

The chain recombines TRBV4-1 with TRBJ1-3; 10 bases are shared with TRBD1. Germline V gene data show CDR1 as MGHRA and CDR2 as YSYEKL. Unmatched junction bases numbered 3, after V lost 0 bases and J lost 7 bases. The CDR3 extends over 15 amino acids. The chain's CDR3 is CASSQDQGQGNTIYF. The CDR3 nucleotides read TGCGCCAGCAGCCAAGATCAGGGACAGGGGAACACCATATATTTT.

The chain uses TRBV7-8 and TRBJ2-7; TRBD1 agrees at 8 bases. Germline CDR1 is SGHVS and CDR2 is FQNEAQ. CDR3 length: 16 residues. J gave up 1 base and V 2 bases, and 7 bases lay outside the gene matches. The CDR3 loop is CASSLRSDRGSYEQYF. CDR3 in DNA: TGTGCCAGCAGCTTACGCTCTGACAGGGGTTCCTACGAGCAGTACTTC.

The V and J genes are TRBV28 and TRBJ2-2, with D hard to call. From germline, CDR1 is MDHEN and CDR2 SYDVKM. This CDR3 comprises 13 residues. The V gene lost 5 bases and the J gene lost 2 bases, with 6 bases spanning the gap. The CDR3: CASSPVNTGELFF. The CDR3 coding sequence is TGTGCCAGCAGTCCCGTTAACACCGGGGAGCTGTTTTTT.

V is TRBV7-2 and J is TRBJ1-5; 8 bases are shared with TRBD1. Unmatched junction bases numbered 4, after V lost 1 base and J lost 5 bases. There are 15 residues in the CDR3. The germline gives CDR1 SGHTA, CDR2 FQGNSA. CDR3 DNA sequence: TGTGCCAGCAGCTTAGACGGGACAGGAGATCAGCCCCAGCATTTT. It is translated as CASSLDGTGDQPQHF.

This clone has more than one count but fewer than ten. The chain couples TRBV6-1 to TRBJ1-1; the match to TRBD1 covers 7 bases. This CDR3 region has 14 residues. V dropped 4 bases and J dropped 3; count of bases not matched to a gene: 5. CDR1 MNHNS and CDR2 SASEGT come from the germline V gene. The CDR3 loop reads CASSATGYDTEAFF. DNA of the CDR3: TGTGCCAGCAGTGCGACAGGGTACGACACTGAAGCTTTCTTT.

CDR3 bases: TGTGCCAGCAGCTCCGGGACTAGCGGGGGGGCCGGCTCCTACAATGAGCAGTTCTTC. Translation: CASSSGTSGGAGSYNEQFF. V and J are TRBV7-7 and TRBJ2-1; 16 bases fit TRBD2. This CDR3 comprises 19 residues. Germline CDR1 and CDR2: SSHAT and FNYEAQ (reference sequence). The junction had 6 bases not matched to a gene; V was cut back by 4 bases and J by 0 bases.

The rearrangement joins TRBV5-1 to TRBJ2-5; a weak D match, TRBD1 (5 bases). This CDR3 contains 14 residues. V was shortened by 4 bases and J by 5 bases, with 15 bases between the two germline ends. The V gene's germline CDR1 is SGHRS and CDR2 YFSETQ. CDR3 bases: TGCGCCAGCAGCCCGCACAAGGGGTGGGAGACCCAGTACTTC. Its protein product is CASSPHKGWETQYF.

As regards this clone: Other nucleotide sequences in the sample specify the same CDR3. This sequence joins TRBV7-2 and TRBJ2-5; D might be TRBD1 (6 bases). This CDR3 comprises 14 residues. Germline V gene lookup returns CDR1 SGHTA and CDR2 FQGNSA. Trimming removed 5 bases from V and 4 bases from J, with 14 bases in between. CDR3 nucleotides: TGTGCCAGCAGCCTTCGCAGGGGCTCAGAGACCCAGTACTTC. This encodes CASSLRRGSETQYF. Full variable domain (outside the CDR3, taken from reference TRBV7-2 and TRBJ2-5): GAGVSQSPSNKVTEKGKDVELRCDPISGHTALYWYRQSLGQGLEFLIYFQGNSAPDKSGLPSDRFSAERTGGSVSTLTIQRTQQEDSAVYLCASSLRRGSETQYFGPGTRLLVL.

V is TRBV5-1 and J is TRBJ2-7; 11 nucleotides line up with TRBD1. The V gene's germline CDR1 is SGHRS and CDR2 YFSETQ. J gave up 4 bases and V 6 bases, and 6 bases lay outside the gene matches. The CDR3 extends over 14 amino acids. The CDR3 nucleotides are TGCGCCAGCAACGAAGGACAGGGGGCTTACGAGCAGTACTTC. It is translated as CASNEGQGAYEQYF.